This entry lists 5 T cell receptor beta chains sequenced from one sample in a study of blood T cells in healthy people across ages. Through a sample-barcoded 5' primer and a J-beta primer mix, a second PCR was run for about 7 to 12 cycles. TCRdb re-called the 5' RACE reads with MiXCR, one entry per CDR3 protein. The sample contains 800,000 to 1,000,000 distinct CDR3 sequences, 48% of which appear only once. Sequencing was carried out using blood. The origin of the receptors is a man aged 25-45 years in good health.

This clonotype was detected a few times. One end of the junction varies from germline; a read error may be responsible. This chain links TRBV7-3 with TRBJ2-7, with TRBD1 identical over 8 bases. The CDR3 loop spans 16 amino acids. CDR1 and CDR2 from the germline V gene are SGHTA and FQGTGA. The CDR3 DNA reads TGTGCCAGCAGTTTAACATCAGGACAGGGTGGGTACGAGCAGTACTTC. It encodes CASSLTSGQGGYEQYF.

The chain combines TRBV6-5 with TRBJ1-2; D uncertain. This CDR3 has 14 residues. V was cut by 6 bases and J by 2 bases, with 13 bases left in between. Germline values: CDR1 MNHEY, CDR2 SVGAGI. The CDR3 region is CASRTPAPNYGYTF. CDR3 in DNA: TGTGCCAGCAGAACACCAGCTCCAAACTATGGCTACACCTTC.

This clonotype has only one observation. V usage is TRBV5-1 and J usage is TRBJ1-3, with D possibly TRBD1 on 6 matching bases. Germline V gene lookup returns CDR1 SGHRS and CDR2 YFSETQ. The V gene lost 3 bases and the J gene lost 0 bases, with 16 bases spanning the gap. The length of the CDR3 is 17 residues. Here the CDR3 reads CASSWSGGLSSGNTIYF. CDR3 bases: TGCGCCAGCAGCTGGTCGGGGGGCCTCTCCTCTGGAAACACCATATATTTT.

This chain links TRBV4-1 with TRBJ2-4; 9 positions match TRBD2. Germline assignment: CDR1 MGHRA and CDR2 YSYEKL. The J segment lost 5 bases and the V segment lost 1 base, leaving 9 bases of the junction unmatched. The CDR3 consists of 17 residues. DNA for the CDR3: TGCGCCAGCAGCCAAGTTCTCGGCGGGGGGGCGGAAAACATTCAGTACTTC. Translating gives CASSQVLGGGAENIQYF.

This chain connects TRBV5-1 to TRBJ2-1, with 15 bases fitting TRBD2. Germline lookup yields CDR1 SGHRS and CDR2 YFSETQ. This CDR3 has 18 residues. J gave up 8 bases and V 3 bases, and 12 bases lay outside the gene matches. CDR3 nucleotides: TGCGCCAGCAGCTGGGGACTAGCGGGGGGAAGAATAGTCGATGAGCAGTTCTTC. Translating gives CASSWGLAGGRIVDEQFF.